Sequencing of this TCR beta chain was carried out in a study of cytotoxic CD8 clonotypes in ibrutinib-treated CLL. Turning to the study itself: Outcomes included roughly 24 partial and 2 complete responses; after median 68 months, roughly 14 stayed remitted and 12 progressed.

As for this clone: Its antigen is not known.

The study, taken as a whole, reports: Sustained-remission and progressing patients had different sampling times. Pretreatment clonality was elevated relative to age-matched healthy donors and paralleled circulating CD8+ T-cell counts.

Germline loops: CDR1 SEHNR, CDR2 FQNEAQ (reference sequence). The CDR3 length is 13 residues. V lost 7 bases to trimming and J lost 2 bases; unmatched junction nucleotides: 4. The method was immunoSEQ multiplex PCR; TCRdb's version includes in-frame clones alone and lacks a portion of them. Among 15,000 to 20,000 clones listed, 64% were seen once. The sequence came from a human donor with chronic lymphocytic leukemia. The sequences come from PBMCs, collected after 12 months of ibrutinib treatment. The V call is TRBV7-9, the J call TRBJ1-2; TRBD1 matches 7 bases. The CDR3 DNA sequence: TGTGCCAGCATCGGACAGGCAAACTATGGCTACACCTTC. Its translation is CASIGQANYGYTF.